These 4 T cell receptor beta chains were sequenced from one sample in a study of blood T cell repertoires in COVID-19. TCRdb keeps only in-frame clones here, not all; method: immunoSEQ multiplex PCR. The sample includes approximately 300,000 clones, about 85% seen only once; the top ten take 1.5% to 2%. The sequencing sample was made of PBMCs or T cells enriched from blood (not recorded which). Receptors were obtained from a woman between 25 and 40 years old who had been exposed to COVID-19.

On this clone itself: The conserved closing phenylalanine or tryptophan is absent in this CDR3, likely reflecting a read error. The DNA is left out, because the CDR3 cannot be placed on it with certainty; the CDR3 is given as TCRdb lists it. CDR3 sequence reads: CASSQMDRGPEQEVG. The chain has TRBV13 and TRBJ1-1; the tabulated D call, TRBD1, remains unverified against the DNA. The CDR3 spans 15 amino acids, including both terminal residues. The V gene's germline CDR1 is PRHDT and CDR2 FYEKMQ (reference sequence).

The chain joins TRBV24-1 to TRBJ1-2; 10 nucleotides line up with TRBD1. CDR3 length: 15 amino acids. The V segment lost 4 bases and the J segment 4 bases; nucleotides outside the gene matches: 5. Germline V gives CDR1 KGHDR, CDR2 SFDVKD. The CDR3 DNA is TGTGCCACCAGTGACCGGGACAGGGGAAGCTATGGCTACACCTTC. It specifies CATSDRDRGSYGYTF.

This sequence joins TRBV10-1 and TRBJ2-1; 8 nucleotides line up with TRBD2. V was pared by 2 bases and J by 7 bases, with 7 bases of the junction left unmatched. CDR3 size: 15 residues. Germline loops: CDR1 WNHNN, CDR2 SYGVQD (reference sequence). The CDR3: CASSEPGLGLNEQFF. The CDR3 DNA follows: TGCGCCAGCAGTGAGCCGGGACTAGGGCTTAATGAGCAGTTCTTC.

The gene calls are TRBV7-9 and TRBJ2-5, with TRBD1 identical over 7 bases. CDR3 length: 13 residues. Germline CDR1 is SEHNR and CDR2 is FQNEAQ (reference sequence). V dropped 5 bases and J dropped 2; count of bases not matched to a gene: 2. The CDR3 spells CASSQDRQETQYF. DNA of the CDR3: TGTGCCAGCAGCCAGGACAGGCAAGAGACCCAGTACTTC. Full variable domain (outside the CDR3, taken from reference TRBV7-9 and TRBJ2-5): DTGVSQNPRHKITKRGQNVTFRCDPISEHNRLYWYRQTLGQGPEFLTYFQNEAQLEKSRLLSDRFSAERPKGSFSTLEIQRTEQGDSAMYLCASSQDRQETQYFGPGTRLLVL.